The 21 T cell receptor beta chains below come from one sample, sequenced in a study of blood T cell repertoires in COVID-19. TCRdb keeps only in-frame clones here, not all; method: immunoSEQ multiplex PCR. The data show a few hundred thousand clones, 90% seen once. Sequencing was done on a sample of PBMCs or T cells enriched from blood (not recorded which). Source of these receptors: a woman aged 18-29 years with acute COVID-19.

V and J are TRBV2 and TRBJ2-2, with TRBD2 matching 9 bases. This CDR3 is built from 17 residues. V lost 8 bases to trimming and J lost 4 bases; unmatched junction nucleotides: 14. The germline V gene has CDR1 SNHLY and CDR2 FYNNEI. The CDR3 coding sequence is TGTGCCAGCTTCGCCCTCCGGGGTAGCGGGAGCACCGGGGAGCTGTTTTTT. Protein sequence: CASFALRGSGSTGELFF.

The chain employs TRBV28 and TRBJ2-2; the D gene is possibly TRBD1 (6 bases). With 1 base removed from V and 6 bases from J, the gap between germline ends came to 15 bases. The germline V gene encodes CDR1 MDHEN and CDR2 SYDVKM. The CDR3 spans 16 residues. The CDR3 region has the DNA TGTGCCAGCAGTTTATTTGGGCAGGGGACGGCCGGGGAGCTGTTTTTT. This codes for CASSLFGQGTAGELFF.

This sequence joins TRBV4-3 and TRBJ2-1, with D possibly matching TRBD2 (5 bases). This CDR3 has 14 amino acids. CDR1 LGHNA and CDR2 YSLEER come from the germline V gene. Trimming removed 5 bases at V and 1 base at J, with 9 bases between. This chain's CDR3 is CASSEDFSYNEQFF. CDR3 coding DNA: TGCGCCAGCAGCGAGGACTTTTCCTACAATGAGCAGTTCTTC.

The chain is built from TRBV6-5 and TRBJ2-7; 8 bases agree with TRBD2. Trimming removed 2 bases from V and 2 bases from J; junction bases left unmatched: 8. The germline V gene has CDR1 MNHEY and CDR2 SVGAGI. This CDR3 spans 16 amino acids. The CDR3 reads CASSYAASGPAYEQYF. The CDR3 DNA sequence: TGTGCCAGCAGTTACGCCGCTAGCGGGCCAGCCTACGAGCAGTACTTC.

The gene calls are TRBV5-6 and TRBJ1-3; no clear D. Between the trimmed V and J ends, which lost 2 bases and 0 bases, there was a span of 12 bases. The germline V gene has CDR1 SGHDT and CDR2 YYEEEE. This CDR3 comprises 16 residues. In nucleotides, the CDR3 is TGTGCCAGCAGCTTCCCGTCCGGGATCTCTGGAAACACCATATATTTT. This sequence encodes CASSFPSGISGNTIYF. Using reference TRBV5-6 and TRBJ1-3 for the parts outside the CDR3, the full variable domain is DAGVTQSPTHLIKTRGQQVTLRCSPKSGHDTVSWYQQALGQGPQFIFQYYEEEERQRGNFPDRFSGHQFPNYSSELNVNALLLGDSALYLCASSFPSGISGNTIYFGEGSWLTVV.

J is TRBJ1-2 and V is TRBV5-5; D is possibly TRBD1 (6 bases). CDR1 and CDR2 (germline): SGHKS, YYEKEE (reference sequence). Deletions cut 0 bases from V and 4 bases from J, with 16 bases between. CDR3 length equals 16 residues. For the CDR3, the DNA is TGTGCCAGCAGCTTGGAGGGCTACAGGGCGGGCTATGGCTACACCTTC. Protein product: CASSLEGYRAGYGYTF.

This chain joins TRBV14 and TRBJ2-4; a possible D gene is TRBD1 (5 bases). The CDR3 has 11 amino acids. Germline assignment: CDR1 SGHDN and CDR2 FVKESK. V shed 1 base and J shed 15 bases, with 10 bases lying between them. The CDR3, as DNA: TGTGCCAGCAGCCAAGGGGGCAGGGTGTACTTC. Translation: CASSQGGRVYF.

The chain has TRBV21-1 and TRBJ2-7; TRBD2, as called in the table, went unchecked against the DNA. TRBV21-1 is a listed pseudogene. The CDR3 has 11 amino acids. The CDR3 is CASSSRYEQYF. Here the CDR3 DNA reads TGTGCCAGCAGCTCCCGCTACGAGCAGTACTTC.

The rearrangement joins TRBV28 to TRBJ1-4, with D perhaps matching TRBD1 (6 bases). Trimming took off 5 bases at V and 7 bases at J, with 17 bases between the two ends. CDR1 and CDR2 (germline): MDHEN, SYDVKM. This CDR3 is 15 amino acids long. CDR3 coding DNA: TGTGCCAGCAGTCCACGGACAGCCTGGACTGAAAAACTGTTTTTT. Translating gives CASSPRTAWTEKLFF.

CDR3 loop: CSVVADTQYF. CDR3 in DNA: TGCAGCGTTGTAGCAGATACGCAGTATTTT. This chain joins TRBV29-1 and TRBJ2-3, with D uncertain. Looked up from germline, CDR1 is SQVTM and CDR2 is ANQGSEA. The CDR3 is made up of 10 amino acids. Trimming left V 4 bases short and J 4 bases short, with 3 bases between.

The gene calls are TRBV19 and TRBJ2-5; 7 nucleotides match TRBD1. Germline values: CDR1 LNHDA, CDR2 SQIVND (reference sequence). The CDR3 is made up of 15 amino acids. V lost 4 bases, J lost 2 bases, and 7 bases stayed unmatched. The CDR3 protein is CASSKLDRVQETQYF. The DNA of the CDR3 is TGTGCCAGTAGTAAGCTCGACAGGGTGCAAGAGACCCAGTACTTC.

The genes are TRBV6-2 or TRBV6-3 and TRBJ2-7; D perhaps matches TRBD1 (5 bases). Germline V lookup: CDR1 MNHEY, CDR2 SVGEGT. The CDR3 has 13 amino acids. Trimming removed 2 bases from V and 3 bases from J, with 8 bases in between. The CDR3 sequence: CASSYGANYEQYF. As DNA, the CDR3 is TGTGCCAGCAGTTACGGGGCGAACTACGAGCAGTACTTC.

V and J are TRBV5-5 and TRBJ2-1, with 8 bases fitting TRBD2. Trimming cost V 4 bases and J 7 bases; bases outside gene matches: 10. This CDR3 is built from 15 residues. The germline V gene has CDR1 SGHKS and CDR2 YYEKEE (reference sequence). CDR3: CASSANSGSRNEQFF. Written as DNA, the CDR3 is TGTGCCAGCAGCGCCAACAGCGGGAGTCGAAATGAGCAGTTCTTC. Together with reference TRBV5-5 and TRBJ2-1, the CDR3 gives the full variable domain: DAGVTQSPTHLIKTRGQQVTLRCSPISGHKSVSWYQQVLGQGPQFIFQYYEKEERGRGNFPDRFSARQFPNYSSELNVNALLLGDSALYLCASSANSGSRNEQFFGPGTRLTVL.

The chain has TRBV10-3 and TRBJ2-2; perhaps TRBD2 as D (5 bases). Germline CDR1 reads ENHRY; CDR2 reads SYGVKD. V was clipped by 8 bases and J by 4 bases, with 11 bases between them. This CDR3 comprises 13 residues. The CDR3: CAIRENLTGELFF. The CDR3 region has the DNA TGTGCCATCCGGGAAAACCTCACCGGGGAGCTGTTTTTT.

V usage is TRBV28 and J usage is TRBJ2-1; 7 nucleotides agree with TRBD2. The CDR3 spans 14 residues. Trimming took 6 bases from V and 4 from J; bases not matched to a gene: 6. CDR1 is MDHEN, CDR2 SYDVKM, per germline. The CDR3 loop is CASSPGTNYNEQFF. The DNA for the CDR3 is TGTGCCAGCAGCCCCGGGACTAATTACAATGAGCAGTTCTTC.

This chain links TRBV28 with TRBJ2-7, with TRBD1 matching over 7 bases. Germline V gene data show CDR1 as MDHEN and CDR2 as SYDVKM. This CDR3 spans 15 amino acids. Losses at the gene ends were 5 bases for V and 6 bases for J; bases not matched to a gene: 13. CDR3 region: CASSRPRTGAGEQYF. The CDR3 DNA reads TGTGCCAGCAGTCGCCCTCGGACAGGCGCCGGCGAGCAGTACTTC.

The chain is built from TRBV29-1 and TRBJ2-6; 12 bases are shared with TRBD1. The junction had 5 bases not matched to a gene; V was cut back by 0 bases and J by 2 bases. CDR3 size: 18 residues. Germline CDR1 and CDR2: SQVTM and ANQGSEA. The chain's CDR3 is CSVEDTGQGAPGANVLTF. CDR3 in DNA: TGCAGCGTTGAAGACACGGGACAGGGGGCGCCTGGGGCCAACGTCCTGACTTTC.

V usage is TRBV5-1 and J usage is TRBJ2-5; 9 bases are shared with TRBD1. In germline, CDR1 is SGHRS, CDR2 YFSETQ. Trimming at V came to 2 bases and at J to 2 bases, leaving 10 bases not matched to a gene. CDR3 length: 17 amino acids. CDR3 sequence reads: CASSLGVTGGVQETQYF. The CDR3 DNA reads as TGCGCCAGCAGCTTAGGAGTAACAGGGGGCGTTCAAGAGACCCAGTACTTC.

The chain is built from TRBV6-5 and TRBJ1-6, with a weak D call TRBD1 (5 bases). Germline values: CDR1 MNHEY, CDR2 SVGAGI. The CDR3 loop spans 15 amino acids. V was trimmed by 7 bases and J by 7 bases, leaving 17 bases between them. This chain's CDR3 is CASKIFTGANSPLHF. In DNA, the CDR3 is TGTGCCAGCAAAATCTTCACAGGTGCCAATTCACCCCTCCACTTT.

The chain carries TRBV5-4 and TRBJ2-2; D gene ambiguous. CDR3 length equals 15 residues. Germline CDR1 and CDR2: SGHNT and YYREEE (reference sequence). Deletions cut 5 bases from V and 2 bases from J, with 13 bases between. CDR3 residues: CASSAFDINTGELFF. As DNA, the CDR3 is TGTGCCAGCAGTGCCTTCGACATAAACACCGGGGAGCTGTTTTTT.

The gene calls are TRBV11-2 and TRBJ2-7, with a tentative D call TRBD1 (8 bases). Per the germline V gene, CDR1 is SGHAT and CDR2 is FQNNGV. The CDR3 spans 17 residues. V lost 6 bases and J 2 bases, leaving 23 bases between the germline ends. The CDR3: CASRARGGETGAYEQYF. In nucleotides, the CDR3 is TGTGCCAGCAGGGCAAGGGGGGGTGAGACAGGGGCCTACGAGCAGTACTTC. Supplemented by reference TRBV11-2 and TRBJ2-7, the full variable domain reads EAGVAQSPRYKIIEKRQSVAFWCNPISGHATLYWYQQILGQGPKLLIQFQNNGVVDDSQLPKDRFSAERLKGVDSTLKIQPAKLEDSAVYLCASRARGGETGAYEQYFGPGTRLTVT.